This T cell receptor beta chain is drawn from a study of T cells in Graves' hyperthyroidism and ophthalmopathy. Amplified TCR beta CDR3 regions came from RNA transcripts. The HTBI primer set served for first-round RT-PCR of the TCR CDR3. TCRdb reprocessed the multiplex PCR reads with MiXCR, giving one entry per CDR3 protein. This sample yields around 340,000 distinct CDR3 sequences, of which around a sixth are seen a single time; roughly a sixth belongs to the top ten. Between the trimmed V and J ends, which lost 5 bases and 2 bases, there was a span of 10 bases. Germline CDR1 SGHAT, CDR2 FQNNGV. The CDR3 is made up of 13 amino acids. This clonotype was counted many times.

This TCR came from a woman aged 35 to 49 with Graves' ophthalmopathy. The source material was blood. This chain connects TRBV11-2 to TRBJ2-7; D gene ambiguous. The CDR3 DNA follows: TGTGCCAGCAGCCCCGAGATAGCCTACGAGCAGTACTTC. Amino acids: CASSPEIAYEQYF.